This record looks at one T cell receptor beta chain sequence and its context. It lacks a known antigen. No much larger clone is present one base from it, and per-base qualities are unavailable. These data are taken from a study of cytomegalovirus exposure and HLA in healthy donors (dated by TCRdb to the late 2010s). Broadly, across the study: According to an earlier analysis of several hundred of the donors, about 179 million T cells yielded 90 million to 130 million unique TCR beta sequences and about 300 Gb of sequence data. Because of strong linkage in the cohort, roughly five DR-DQ haplotypes were treated as single units for association and clustering. Approximately 300 gigabases of sequencing data and 91 million or so unique TCR sequences made up an early release that covered 500 to 700 HLA-typed donors. Donor age, sex, ethnicity and CMV serostatus were compiled alongside the repertoire data. The genetic ancestry cluster associated with self-reported Caucasian donors included over 80% of the approximately 430 genotyped donors. A later genetic analysis used genome-wide SNP genotypes for about three fifths of the roughly 700 donors, treating that subset as a discovery cohort. The number of donors typed differed by locus, with roughly 620-630 for A, B, C, DRB1 and DQB1, 522 for DQA1, 600 to 610 for DPA1, and under 490 for DPB1. Every discovery cohort repertoire had been produced on one sequencing platform. To study patterns of TCR occurrence, a later analysis re-analyzed previously published TCR beta repertoires from under 750 donors and added high-resolution HLA genotyping. Using immunosequencing, the study profiled T cell repertoires from 640 or so subjects and related those repertoires to cytomegalovirus serostatus. The aim of the study was to test whether cataloging public T cell receptors could identify signatures of past pathogen exposure. Class I and class II HLA loci were covered by the typing at four-digit resolution. To predict cytomegalovirus infection status, the study combined high-throughput TCR immunosequencing, statistical association of individual TCRs with disease status, and machine learning. Among about 400 genotyped donors of the cohort, an average of approximately 240,000 unique TCR beta nucleotide sequences was sequenced per donor, of which about 18% were non-productive. Rather than using new phenotypic data, the later analysis identified candidate immune exposures from TCR beta sequences and from how often those sequences occurred across donors. A separate validation cohort of roughly 130 different subjects was used in addition to the approximately 700-subject first cohort. To decide whether each TCR beta V gene segment behaved as functional or pseudogenic, an earlier analysis of 587 of the donors relied on high-throughput TCR beta sequencing. Study-level results and caveats: This cohort had only TCR beta chains sequenced, and the lack of alpha or paired-chain data limited which features could be detected. At a false discovery rate of 0.05, a later analysis linked about 16,000 TCR beta sequences to specific HLA alleles. Across donors, most TCR sequences were observed very rarely, whereas some public TCRs were present in many individuals. HLA typing was unavailable for some donors at each locus, so association tests used only the typed subset. The classifier was reported to diagnose cytomegalovirus status with high specificity and sensitivity in both the original and validation cohorts. A further reported finding was that TCR beta sequences accurately predicted the HLA-A and HLA-B alleles for most subjects in the first cohort. In a later genetic analysis, a missense DCLRE1C variant was associated with V-gene and J-gene trimming of TCR beta chains, and the association was replicated in an independent cohort. Immune exposure information for the cohort was limited to CMV serostatus. Strong co-occurrence of HLA alleles, especially DR and DQ, made assigning TCR associations to individual alleles difficult. The study listed 164 TCR beta chains as associated with cytomegalovirus. The authors suggested that the approach could potentially be extended to other disease states and immunological phenotypes. Compared with equally common non-associated chains, HLA-associated TCR beta chains in a later analysis were more clonally expanded and had lower generation probabilities. Because counts were too low, some 17 rarely observed V segments, including chromosome 9 orphons, were left out of the earlier analysis of over 550 of the donors. The sequencing pipeline was judged likely to have produced a cluster of highly shared sequence variants as a technical artifact. Several of the top co-occurrence clusters appeared to be linked to parvovirus B19, influenza, CMV and Epstein-Barr virus, according to a later analysis. Most CMV-associated TCR beta chains appeared to be HLA-restricted in a later analysis, and the HLA associations seemed to be driven largely by CMV exposure. Roughly uniform sequencing depth across donors was assumed in presence/absence analyses, although this assumption may not hold. Because the 87-base-pair reads could not distinguish some IMGT-functional V segments, including TRBV6-2 and TRBV6-3, those segments were excluded. Correlated functional status among segregating V segments might be attributable to linkage disequilibrium, but an unknown experimental factor could not be ruled out. In a later genetic analysis, fewer N-insertions in productive TCRs were reported among donors in an Asian-associated ancestry cluster than the approximately 710-donor mean. A few of the identified cytomegalovirus-associated TCR beta chains were confirmed in vitro to be specific for cytomegalovirus antigens. A later analysis found that TCR association rates varied across HLA loci, with DRB1 alleles showing the most associated TCRs and HLA-C alleles the fewest. Broadly in line with IMGT annotations, most TCR beta V segments showed up in productive rearrangements about 90% or about 30% of the time in an earlier analysis of around 550 of the donors.

To prepare the library, the immunoSEQ multiplex PCR assay was applied. A mixture of 60 forward primers for TCR Vbeta segments and 13 reverse primers for TCR Jbeta segments was used in the multiplex PCR. Amplification of the CDR3 region of rearranged TCR beta genes was performed with a multiplex PCR assay on genomic DNA. The amplified TCR beta libraries were sequenced on the Illumina HiSeq System as 87-base-pair reads. In the paper's pipeline: A later analysis counted approximately 84 million unique TCR beta chains across the approximately 700 repertoires, and roughly 9.9 million of these chains were shared by at least two donors. A nearest-neighbor algorithm error-corrected the raw reads and collapsed the reads into unique sequences, merging closely related sequences to remove PCR and sequencing errors. Alignment of CDR3 sequences to IMGT reference sequences was used to assign V, D and J gene segments. Each retained sequence needed at least a six-nucleotide match to both a V gene segment and a J gene segment. Rearrangements were called productive when the CDR3 lacked stop codons and stayed in frame with V and J; all others were non-productive. Following IMGT convention, CDR3 was defined as the stretch from the second conserved V-encoded cysteine to the conserved J-encoded phenylalanine. In an earlier analysis of 550 to 650 of the donors, sequences lacking an unambiguous match to a single V gene segment were excluded. An earlier analysis of fewer than 650 of the donors classified V segments as functional when productive rearrangements were above 56.7% and as segregating when the standard deviation between donors was above 5%. A statistical classification framework was built to diagnose cytomegalovirus status from the catalog of TCR beta chain sequences. V and J gene assignment, in a later analysis, came from comparing TCR nucleotide sequences with IMGT/GENE-DB human TR gene sequences. A later analysis assigned CDR3 sequences and most-parsimonious VDJ recombination scenarios with the TCRdist pipeline. In a later analysis, every TCR beta chain was defined by the combination of its CDR3 amino acid sequence and its V-gene family, and reads without a unique V-gene family were dropped. In a later analysis, 500 to 650 highly shared, low-generation-probability nucleotide sequences were removed to address suspected cross-contamination and a sequencing artifact. For each public chain, a later analysis derived a clonal expansion index from normalized ranks of inferred template counts within each repertoire. In a later analysis, generation probabilities were computed using a VDJ recombination model fitted to out-of-frame rearrangements, and the results were checked against IGoR. Hypergeometric tests were used in a later analysis to score TCR-TCR, TCR-HLA and TCR-CMV co-occurrence, with a repertoire-size bias correction applied to the TCR pairs. A later analysis estimated false discovery rates by permuting HLA or CMV assignments 20 times. In a later analysis, co-occurring TCRs were grouped using DBSCAN, with TCRdist sequence similarity added in when clustering inside HLA-allele-positive subsets. For co-occurrence clustering, repertoires with fewer than 30,000 or more than 120,000 public chains were excluded, along with four or five repertoires with anomalous nucleotide sharing. The immuneACCESS repertoire file appears here via TCRdb, limited to in-frame rearrangements. These files lack a portion of the clones; in checked studies, under half of the deficit traces to unresolved V genes, and the cause of the others is not known. V and J calls and clone size are copied from that table; D and trimming were computed from the DNA. The sample table holds 65,000 to 80,000 clones, of which roughly 80% were seen once. Clones ranked in the top ten supply around 21% of the sample.

In total, approximately 700 healthy bone marrow donors made up the cohort. Cohort members were all nominally healthy when sampled, although unrecorded immune exposures were likely present. The donor tested CMV seropositive and was one of the 289 seropositive cohort members. Every donor gave a peripheral blood sample, and the peripheral blood mononuclear cells from that sample were used for TCR beta sequencing. The Qiagen DNeasy Blood Extraction Kit was used to extract genomic DNA from the blood cell samples. The germline ends are 15 bases apart after V is trimmed by 6 bases and J by 0 bases. Inclusive of the bounding cysteine and phenylalanine, the CDR3 is 14 residues long. The entry retains the CDR3 DNA only, 42 bases that are in frame from base 1. CDR1 and CDR2, looked up from the germline V gene (reference sequence), are GTSNPN and SVGIG.

The sample consisted of PBMCs. This sequence uses TRBV30 and TRBJ2-7; TRBD2 is a weak D gene call, 6 bases matching. The sequence came from a woman in her thirties or forties in good health and CMV-seropositive. The CDR3 region: CACSGPGGSYEQYF. The nucleotides are TGTGCCTGCTCTGGACCCGGGGGCTCCTACGAGCAGTACTTC.